What follows are 8 T cell receptor beta chains derived from one specimen sequenced in a study of identical twins. TCRdb ran MiXCR on the 5' RACE reads and lists one entry per CDR3 protein. The data show around 250,000 distinct CDR3 sequences, roughly 7% seen once. This same sample was also taken into another study, of yellow fever vaccine responses in identical twins.

Sequencing was performed on memory (CD45RO+) T cells sorted from blood. The source of these receptors is a woman aged 18-30 years in good health.

There are many counts of this clonotype. The chain is built from TRBV29-1 and TRBJ2-1; D not resolved. Germline assignment: CDR1 SQVTM and CDR2 ANQGSEA. The CDR3 is 13 amino acids. V lost 6 bases and J 0 bases, leaving 9 bases between the germline ends. The CDR3 DNA follows: TGCAGCGTGACCTCGAGCTCCTACAATGAGCAGTTCTTC. It yields the protein CSVTSSSYNEQFF.

In DNA, the CDR3 is TGTGCCATCAGTGATTCTTTCACAGATACGCAGTATTTT. It specifies CAISDSFTDTQYF. V gene TRBV10-3 combines with J gene TRBJ2-3; D remains unclear. CDR1 is ENHRY and CDR2 is SYGVKD in the germline V gene. V shed 3 bases and J shed 2 bases, with 6 bases lying between them. The CDR3 sequence is 13 residues long.

This clonotype was counted many times. The genes are TRBV11-2 and TRBJ2-2; D perhaps matches TRBD2 (5 bases). The CDR3 is 16 amino acids. Per germline, CDR1 SGHAT and CDR2 FQNNGV. The V and J ends lost 0 bases and 6 bases respectively, with 14 bases between them. The CDR3: CASSLESYSRAGELFF. The CDR3 bases are TGTGCCAGCAGCTTAGAGTCATATTCGCGGGCCGGGGAGCTGTTTTTT.

The sample holds a few counts of this clonotype. The rearrangement joins TRBV12-3 or TRBV12-4 to TRBJ2-1, with 8 bases matching TRBD2. The V and J ends lost 5 bases and 3 bases, in that order; junction bases with no gene match: 6. CDR3 size: 15 residues. CDR3 region: CASSPGGTNYNEQFF. CDR3 DNA: TGTGCCAGCAGTCCGGGAGGGACGAACTACAATGAGCAGTTCTTC.

This clonotype was picked up many times. The chain has TRBV5-1 and TRBJ2-4, with TRBD2 as a possible D gene (5 bases). The CDR3 sequence is 16 residues long. Germline V gives CDR1 SGHRS, CDR2 YFSETQ. Trimming cost V 0 bases and J 2 bases, with 12 bases left between them. CDR3 loop: CASSLELAPPKNIQYF. The CDR3 DNA follows: TGCGCCAGCAGCTTGGAGCTAGCTCCCCCCAAAAACATTCAGTACTTC.

The gene calls are TRBV5-1 and TRBJ2-1, with TRBD1 matching 9 bases. Germline assignment: CDR1 SGHRS and CDR2 YFSETQ. The length of the CDR3 is 14 residues. Trimming took 2 bases from V and 6 from J; bases not matched to a gene: 3. The CDR3 DNA follows: TGCGCCAGCAGCTTTTACAGGGGGCCCAATGAGCAGTTCTTC. Residues: CASSFYRGPNEQFF.

The sample holds a few counts of this clonotype. J is TRBJ2-5 and V is TRBV24-1, with 8 bases identical to TRBD1. V was clipped by 6 bases and J by 2 bases; unmatched bases: 10. The CDR3 is 16 residues long. In germline, CDR1 is KGHDR, CDR2 SFDVKD. The CDR3 sequence: CATSRVSGTGQETQYF. CDR3 nucleotides: TGTGCCACCAGTAGGGTTTCCGGGACAGGTCAAGAGACCCAGTACTTC.

This clonotype came up many times. The chain recombines TRBV7-7 with TRBJ2-1; 11 bases are a match to TRBD2. The CDR3 has 16 residues. The junction had 12 bases not matched to a gene; V was cut back by 5 bases and J by 9 bases. Germline V lookup: CDR1 SSHAT, CDR2 FNYEAQ (reference sequence). CDR3 DNA sequence: TGTGCCAGCAGCGCCGGGTATAGCGGGGGGGCCTTTGAGCAGTTCTTC. Translating it yields CASSAGYSGGAFEQFF.